These T cell receptor beta chains were read from a single sample in a study of shared clonotypes between healthy human individuals. The table came from immunoSEQ multiplex PCR; TCRdb's copy has only in-frame clones and leaves some out. The sample yields about 820,000 clones, 80% to 95% seen once. Sequenced: naive CD8+ T cells sorted from blood. The receptors were sampled from a man in his thirties or forties in good health. Both conserved end residues are part of each CDR3. A D gene is named only where the DNA matches it firmly. Some rows have no size entry. The others give once, few or many, or a class for an expanded clone.

j_gene	v_gene	abundance	d_gene	CDR3nt	CDR3aa
TRBJ1-2	TRBV30	NA	NA	TGTGCCTGGAGTGCTACCCCGACCGGGACGGGCTATGGCTACACCTTC	CAWSATPTGTGYGYTF
TRBJ2-6	TRBV19	NA	NA	TGTGCCAGTAAGAAAGGGAGTTCCGGGGCCAACGTCCTGACTTTC	CASKKGSSGANVLTF
TRBJ2-7	TRBV29-1	NA	NA	TGCAGCGTTGAGTTTTCGGGGTCCTACGAGCAGTACTTC	CSVEFSGSYEQYF
TRBJ2-5	TRBV7-9	NA	NA	TGTGCCAGCAGCTCGGCAGGGGGGGAGACCCAGTACTTC	CASSSAGGETQYF
TRBJ2-1	TRBV9	NA	NA	TGTGCCAGCAGCGTGGGTTCCGGCGGGTACAATGAGCAGTTCTTC	CASSVGSGGYNEQFF
TRBJ2-3	TRBV30	NA	NA	TGTGCCTGGAGCCGGGCCGCTACCACAGATACGCAGTATTTT	CAWSRAATTDTQYF
TRBJ2-7	TRBV29-1	NA	TRBD1	TGCAGCGTTGTACCGGGACAGGGGGCAAAAAGGCCCTACGAGCAGTACTTC	CSVVPGQGAKRPYEQYF
TRBJ2-7	TRBV7-9	NA	NA	TGTGCCAGCAGCTTACCGGGGGCGACGCGTTACGAGCAGTACTTC	CASSLPGATRYEQYF
TRBJ2-1	TRBV4-1	NA	NA	TGCGCCAGCAGTCCAGAGCCGGGACTCCCCTACAATGAGCAGTTCTTC	CASSPEPGLPYNEQFF
TRBJ2-1	TRBV28	NA	TRBD2	TGTGCCAGCAGTTTGTGGGCTAGCGGGACTTACAATGAGCAGTTCTTC	CASSLWASGTYNEQFF
TRBJ2-1	TRBV27	NA	NA	TGTGCCAGCAGTTTACGGACCCAATACTACAATGAGCAGTTCTTC	CASSLRTQYYNEQFF
TRBJ1-2	TRBV6-5	once	TRBD1	TGTGCCAGCAGTTATGGACAGGTTGCTAACTATGGCTACACCTTC	CASSYGQVANYGYTF
TRBJ2-3	TRBV27	NA	TRBD2	TGTGCCAGCAGTACTACCCCTGGGACTATGATATCTCGCACAGATACGCAGTATTTT	CASSTTPGTMISRTDTQYF